What follows are 5 T cell receptor beta chains derived from one specimen sequenced in a study of OX40 agonist ivuxolimab in advanced cancers. The method behind the library was the immunoSEQ multiplex PCR assay. TCRdb obtained this table from immuneACCESS and retained in-frame rearrangements with V and J assigned. These tables miss some clones; where compared with another copy, unresolved V genes account for less than half of the shortfall, and the remainder is unexplained. The table for this sample lists 45,000 to 65,000 clones; approximately 80% of them were counted only once. The ten largest make up about 0.69% of the sample. Sequenced here: CD4+ or CD8+ T cells sorted from blood, sampled in a trial of the OX40 agonist ivuxolimab. The receptors stem from an adult with an advanced solid tumor such as melanoma, head and neck, liver or kidney cancer.

The CDR3 DNA reads TGTGCCACCAGCAGAGGAGGGGCCCAAGAGACCCAGTACTTC. Protein product: CATSRGGAQETQYF. The chain employs TRBV15 and TRBJ2-5; D assignment may be TRBD1 or TRBD2 (5 bases each). Trimming took 1 base from V and 1 from J, leaving 7 bases between them. The CDR3 runs 14 residues. Germline CDR1 and CDR2: LNHNV and YYDKDF (reference sequence).

V is TRBV19 and J is TRBJ1-5; a weak D match, TRBD1 (5 bases). Germline V lookup: CDR1 LNHDA, CDR2 SQIVND (reference sequence). The CDR3 sequence is 16 residues long. V lost 4 bases, J lost 4 bases, and 17 bases lay in between. The DNA for the CDR3 is TGTGCCAGTAGTAGGGGGGACGGAGCGCCTAATCAGCCCCAGCATTTT. Translating gives CASSRGDGAPNQPQHF. Together with reference TRBV19 and TRBJ1-5, the CDR3 gives the full variable domain: DGGITQSPKYLFRKEGQNVTLSCEQNLNHDAMYWYRQDPGQGLRLIYYSQIVNDFQKGDIAEGYSVSREKKESFPLTVTSAQKNPTAFYLCASSRGDGAPNQPQHFGDGTRLSIL.

This sequence joins TRBV19 and TRBJ1-2; D may be TRBD1 (6 bases). The V gene lost 3 bases and the J gene lost 5 bases, with 13 bases spanning the gap. This CDR3 is 14 amino acids long. Per the germline V gene, CDR1 is LNHDA and CDR2 is SQIVND (reference sequence). The CDR3: CASSIRGAGYGYTF. The DNA of the CDR3 is TGTGCCAGTAGTATCCGGGGGGCCGGGTATGGCTACACCTTC.

The CDR3 is CASSERTGVNTEAFF. The DNA for the CDR3 is TGTGCCAGCAGCGAAAGGACAGGGGTGAACACTGAAGCTTTCTTT. The chain carries TRBV2 and TRBJ1-1; 9 nucleotides agree with TRBD1. This CDR3 contains 15 residues. Losses at the gene ends were 6 bases for V and 0 bases for J; bases not matched to a gene: 5. Looked up from germline, CDR1 is SNHLY and CDR2 is FYNNEI.

This clone was picked up a small number of times. The V call is TRBV6-6, the J call TRBJ1-4; D unresolved. V was pared by 7 bases and J by 10 bases, with 22 bases between. Looked up from germline, CDR1 is MNHNY and CDR2 is SVGAGI (reference sequence). CDR3 length: 15 amino acids. CDR3 residues: CASTEDLGLGVKLFF. For the CDR3, the DNA is TGTGCCAGCACAGAGGATTTGGGTCTTGGGGTAAAACTGTTTTTT.